This is a list of T cell receptor beta chains from one sample in a study of blood T cells in healthy people across ages. MiXCR, applied by TCRdb to the 5' RACE reads, yields one record per CDR3 protein. The sample holds 1.4 million or so distinct CDR3 sequences, under 55% seen once. The sample was blood. Every receptor here comes from a young woman in good health. Both conserved end residues are trimmed from each CDR3.

J	V	CDR3
TRBJ1-5	TRBV20-1	SAKRRYTRNQPQH
TRBJ2-2	TRBV7-2	ASSLGLTNTGELF
TRBJ1-2	TRBV29-1	SVGSRVGVGSPYGYT
TRBJ1-5	TRBV25-1	ASGGGRNQPQH
TRBJ1-4	TRBV7-9	ASSPQGPDNEKLF
TRBJ2-5	TRBV7-2	ASSNRVGNEQY
TRBJ1-4	TRBV10-3	AISAGGSGEKLF
TRBJ1-6	TRBV12-3/TRBV12-4	ASSPPTGGYPFTFH
TRBJ2-1	TRBV7-2	ASSLARPGSSYNEQF
TRBJ2-3	TRBV6-5	ASSYLTGIAYQDTQY
TRBJ1-2	TRBV12-3/TRBV12-4	ASSRPQATGYT
TRBJ2-7	TRBV13	ASRRAVSYEQY
.	TRBV28	ASRAGRGYEQY
TRBJ1-2	TRBV18	ASSPDRAPSYGYT
TRBJ2-6	TRBV27	ASSLIRPSGANVLT
TRBJ2-5	TRBV6-2/TRBV6-3	ASKTGGHQETQY
TRBJ2-1	TRBV24-1	ATSDTRDRADEQF
TRBJ2-5	TRBV4-1	ASSQDLPQRGQETQY
TRBJ1-1	TRBV7-2	ASSEVVPEAF
TRBJ2-3	TRBV4-3	ASSHGEVTDTQY
TRBJ2-5	TRBV11-2	ASSPGRWGKETQY
TRBJ2-1	TRBV4-1	ASSQPSGQSYNEQF
TRBJ2-1	TRBV6-6	ASSYGAGGIYNEQF
TRBJ2-3	TRBV28	ASSTTPGQGLTDTQY
TRBJ2-5	TRBV7-2	ASSLARATTHLQETQY
TRBJ2-3	TRBV12-5	ASGLVELARPSTDTQY
TRBJ2-3	TRBV25-1	ASRKDRGTQY
TRBJ2-3	TRBV6-5	ASKRTGPPPDTQY
TRBJ2-3	TRBV4-3	ASSQDGSGGGITDTQY
TRBJ1-5	TRBV2	ASSGGRDRQPQH
TRBJ2-3	TRBV10-3	AISESRVGGSTDTQY
TRBJ2-4	TRBV20-1	SARLLPGEQY
TRBJ2-1	TRBV5-4	ASSLTGTVNEQF
TRBJ2-1	TRBV7-2	ASSPQPTRVEQF
TRBJ1-4	TRBV5-8	ASRERGRGEKLF
TRBJ2-5	TRBV7-2	ASRSDRDGETQY
TRBJ2-7	TRBV12-3/TRBV12-4	ASSLKKRGLSSYEQY
TRBJ2-6	TRBV7-2	ASLRSSGANVLT
TRBJ2-3	TRBV7-9	ASSLPGRADTQY
TRBJ2-3	TRBV6-1	ATTLAGARDTQY
TRBJ2-7	TRBV24-1	ATSDFIYEQY
TRBJ2-3	TRBV7-2	ASSLALTSTDTQY
TRBJ1-4	TRBV5-1	ASSWTGTGTATNEKLF
TRBJ2-7	TRBV21-1	ASSKVDRGGTYEQY
TRBJ2-2	TRBV4-1	ASSQDSPWPGELF
TRBJ1-2	TRBV5-1	ASSPLDPRGYGYT
TRBJ1-1	TRBV29-1	SVDGELNTEAF
TRBJ2-5	TRBV4-3	ASSSLASASPLEQY
TRBJ2-7	TRBV27	ASQAGTGNEQY
TRBJ2-1	TRBV5-1	ASSFTGTGSYNEQF
TRBJ2-1	TRBV3-1	ASSQLWGEQF
TRBJ2-1	TRBV24-1	ATSSGPSYNEQF